Reported below is one TCR beta chain. These data are taken from a study of T cell responses to AZD1222 COVID-19 vaccine. At the level of the study: Second-dose intervals of approximately 4 or approximately 12 weeks were pooled.

Sequencing used immunoSEQ multiplex PCR; TCRdb keeps in-frame clones, though not all of them. This table holds around 100,000 clones, 87% found once. The germline gives CDR1 SGHRS, CDR2 YFSETQ. This CDR3 contains 15 residues. Deletions cut 3 bases from V and 0 bases from J, with 10 bases between. Here the sequenced sample was peripheral blood, taken on day 0 of AZD1222 vaccination. This receptor was identified in an adult in good health. The chain recombines TRBV5-1 with TRBJ1-3, with TRBD1 as a possible D gene (5 bases). The CDR3 DNA is TGCGCCAGCAGCTCAGAGGGGCTCTCTGGAAACACCATATATTTT. Translation: CASSSEGLSGNTIYF.